The present entry profiles one T cell receptor beta chain with its context. Its antigen is currently unknown. This specimen belongs to a study of cytomegalovirus exposure and HLA in healthy donors. Whole-study results and caveats: Accounts indicate the classifier identified cytomegalovirus status with strong specificity and sensitivity. Among immune exposure information, only CMV serostatus was available. Sequencing likely caused a cluster of highly shared sequence variants.

The PCR ran on 60 Vbeta and 13 Jbeta primers. Study processing details: Among the unique TCR beta chains that a later analysis counted, 75 million to 85 million in all, approximately 12 million were shared. Generated by immunoSEQ multiplex PCR, the TCRdb table keeps only in-frame clones and is missing some. The DNA was the basis for D and trimming; V, J and clone size are from that table. This sample has about 200,000 clones; 65% to 85% occur once, and the top ten carry under 2%. The sequenced material came from PBMCs. The TCR originated in a man aged 35 to 55 in good health and CMV-seropositive.

The CDR3 here is CASSRGTGPYEQYF. In nucleotides, the CDR3 is TGTGCCAGCAGCAGGGGGACAGGACCCTACGAGCAGTACTTC. The V call is TRBV7-9, the J call TRBJ2-7; 8 bases agree with TRBD1. CDR3 length: 14 amino acids. In germline, CDR1 is SEHNR, CDR2 FQNEAQ (reference sequence). Trimming at V came to 5 bases and at J to 2 bases, leaving 5 bases not matched to a gene.